This T cell receptor beta chain was profiled in a study of T cells after yellow fever vaccination. Study-wide results and limits: Although the secondary response was weaker, it peaked faster, at day 5 versus 15.

Template switching by 5'RACE produced TCR cDNA, adding a universal primer site and UMIs. TCRdb fed the 5' RACE reads into MiXCR, producing one record per CDR3 protein. The table records some 220,000 distinct CDR3 sequences, under 3.5% of them present only once. On this clonotype itself: What it recognizes is unknown.

The CDR3 runs 13 residues. With 3 bases clipped from V and 6 bases from J, the junction kept 3 bases outside the gene matches. Germline V gene data show CDR1 as ENHRY and CDR2 as SYGVKD. The receptor was isolated from a man aged 18-30 years who received the YFV17D yellow fever vaccine. The gene calls are TRBV10-3 and TRBJ1-1, with 8 bases lining up with TRBD1. This material consisted of CD4+ T cells sorted from PBMCs, taken 10 days after the yellow fever booster vaccination. This CDR3 reads CAISEPTGAEAFF. CDR3 DNA: TGTGCCATCAGTGAACCGACAGGGGCTGAAGCTTTCTTT.